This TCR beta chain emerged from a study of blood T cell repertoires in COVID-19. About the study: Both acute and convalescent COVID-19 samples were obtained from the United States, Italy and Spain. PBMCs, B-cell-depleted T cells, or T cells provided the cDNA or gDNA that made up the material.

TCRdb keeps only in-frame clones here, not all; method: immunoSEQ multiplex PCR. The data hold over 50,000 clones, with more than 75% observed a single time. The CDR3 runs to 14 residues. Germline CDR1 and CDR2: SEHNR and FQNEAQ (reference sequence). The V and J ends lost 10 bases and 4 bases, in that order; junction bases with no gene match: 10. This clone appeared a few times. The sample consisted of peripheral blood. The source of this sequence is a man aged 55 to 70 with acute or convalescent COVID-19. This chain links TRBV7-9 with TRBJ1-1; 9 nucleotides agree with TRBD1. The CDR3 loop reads CATSRQGVTTEAFF. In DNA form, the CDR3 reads TGTGCCACTTCACGACAGGGGGTAACCACTGAAGCTTTCTTT.